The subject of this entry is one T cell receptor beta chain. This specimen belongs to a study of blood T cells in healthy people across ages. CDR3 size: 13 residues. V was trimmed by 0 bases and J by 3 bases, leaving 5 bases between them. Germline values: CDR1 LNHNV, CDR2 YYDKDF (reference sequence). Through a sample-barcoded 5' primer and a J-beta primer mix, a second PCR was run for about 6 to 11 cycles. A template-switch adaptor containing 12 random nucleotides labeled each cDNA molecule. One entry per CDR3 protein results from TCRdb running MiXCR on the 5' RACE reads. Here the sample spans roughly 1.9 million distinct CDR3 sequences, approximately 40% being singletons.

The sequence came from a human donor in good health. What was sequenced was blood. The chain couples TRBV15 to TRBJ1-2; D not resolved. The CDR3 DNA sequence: TGTGCCACCAGCAGAGATCACTACTATGGCTACACCTTC. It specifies CATSRDHYYGYTF. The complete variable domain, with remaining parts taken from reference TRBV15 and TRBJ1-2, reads DAMVIQNPRYQVTQFGKPVTLSCSQTLNHNVMYWYQQKSSQAPKLLFHYYDKDFNNEADTPDNFQSRRPNTSFCFLDIRSPGLGDTAMYLCATSRDHYYGYTFGSGTRLTVV.